These 6 T cell receptor beta chains were sequenced from one sample in a study of cytomegalovirus exposure and HLA in healthy donors. The primer mix had 60 Vbeta and 13 Jbeta primers. Generated by immunoSEQ multiplex PCR, the TCRdb table keeps only in-frame clones and is missing some. The sample has 99,000 or so clones, about 69% seen once. The material sequenced was PBMCs. The receptors were gathered from a middle-aged man in good health and CMV-seronegative.

This clone is deemed medium-sized (0.01 to 0.1%). The chain combines TRBV5-6 with TRBJ2-2, with 7 positions matching TRBD2. V lost 4 bases and J lost 3; bases outside the gene matches: 12. Germline-derived CDR1 and CDR2 are SGHDT and YYEEEE. The CDR3 runs 17 residues. The CDR3 protein is CASSHLLGGSYTGELFF. CDR3 DNA: TGTGCCAGCAGCCACCTTTTGGGCGGGAGTTACACCGGGGAGCTGTTTTTT.

This clone was seen a handful of times. The V gene is TRBV5-1, the J gene TRBJ2-5; maybe TRBD1 (6 bases). The V end was cut by 1 base, the J end by 5 bases, with 9 bases between. The CDR3 spans 13 residues. Germline V gives CDR1 SGHRS, CDR2 YFSETQ. CDR3 loop: CASSLTGYETQYF. The CDR3 DNA follows: TGCGCCAGCAGCTTGACAGGGTACGAGACCCAGTACTTC.

The chain links TRBV7-9 to TRBJ1-2, with D maybe TRBD1 (5 bases). The CDR3 totals 13 residues. Between the trimmed V and J ends, which lost 1 base and 6 bases, there was a span of 9 bases. Germline-derived CDR1 and CDR2 are SEHNR and FQNEAQ (reference sequence). The CDR3 nucleotides read TGTGCCAGCAGCTTAGTTTCAGGGAATGGCTACACCTTC. Translation gives CASSLVSGNGYTF.

The genes are TRBV11-3 and TRBJ1-2; D is perhaps TRBD1 (5 bases). The germline CDR1 and CDR2 sequences are SGHNT and YENEEA. The CDR3 has 16 residues. Trimming took off 1 base at V and 6 bases at J, with 18 bases between the two ends. In DNA, the CDR3 is TGTGCCAGCAGCTTAGCCCGCGGGGGTTCGGTTGATGGCTACACCTTC. Translating it yields CASSLARGGSVDGYTF. The entire variable domain, with the rest obtained from reference TRBV11-3 and TRBJ1-2, is as follows: EAGVVQSPRYKIIEKKQPVAFWCNPISGHNTLYWYLQNLGQGPELLIRYENEEAVDDSQLPKDRFSAERLKGVDSTLKIQPAELGDSAVYLCASSLARGGSVDGYTFGSGTRLTVV.

The chain's CDR3 is CASITAGGGDTQYF. CDR3 DNA: TGTGCCAGCATTACAGCGGGGGGCGGGGATACGCAGTATTTT. The J gene is TRBJ2-3, the V gene TRBV7-9; 9 nucleotides line up with TRBD2. This CDR3 is 14 amino acids long. Germline assignment: CDR1 SEHNR and CDR2 FQNEAQ (reference sequence). V lost 7 bases, J lost 6 bases, and 8 bases stayed unmatched. The full variable domain, completed using reference TRBV7-9 and TRBJ2-3, is DTGVSQNPRHKITKRGQNVTFRCDPISEHNRLYWYRQTLGQGPEFLTYFQNEAQLEKSRLLSDRFSAERPKGSFSTLEIQRTEQGDSAMYLCASITAGGGDTQYFGPGTRLTVL.

CDR3 coding DNA: TGTGCCAGCAGTTATGCCAGGGGCAATCAGCCCCAGCATTTT. Protein: CASSYARGNQPQHF. The chain is built from TRBV6-5 and TRBJ1-5, with D perhaps TRBD1 (5 bases). This CDR3 region has 14 residues. CDR1 and CDR2 (germline): MNHEY, SVGAGI. Trimming stripped 3 bases from V and 2 bases from J, with 8 bases between.